This T cell receptor beta chain was obtained from a study of identical twins. TCRdb recomputed calls from the 5' RACE reads with MiXCR, one row per CDR3 protein. Here the sample spans 1.5 million to 2 million distinct CDR3 sequences, around a third being singletons. Regarding the study as a whole: Beta clonotypes that were abundant in cord blood contained fewer insertions, a pattern absent from memory repertoires.

This clonotype was observed at least ten times. The antigen is unknown. Sequenced: cord blood. The sequence was collected from a newborn girl in good health.

The CDR3 nucleotides are TGTGCCATCAGTGGCGCTAGCGGATTACAAGAGACCCAGTACTTC. It codes for CAISGASGLQETQYF. The rearrangement joins TRBV10-3 to TRBJ2-5, with 7 bases fitting TRBD2. The CDR3 is made up of 15 amino acids. The junction had 7 bases not matched to a gene; V was cut back by 4 bases and J by 2 bases. Germline CDR1 is ENHRY and CDR2 is SYGVKD.